These T cell receptor beta chains were read from a single sample in a study of blood T cell repertoires in COVID-19. Produced via immunoSEQ multiplex PCR; TCRdb's table is partial and in-frame only. Seen here are hundreds of thousands of clones, 80% to 90% observed once, and the top ten hold around 1%. Specimen: PBMCs or T cells enriched from blood (not recorded which). These receptors originate from a man younger than 35 who had recovered from COVID-19. The CDR3 runs from the conserved cysteine through the conserved F or W. Each record gives: D gene, J gene, clone size, V gene, CDR3 protein, CDR3 DNA. A D gene is named only where the DNA matches it firmly. Some rows mark clone size as missing; the rest say once, few, many or name a class of expanded clone.

d_gene: .; j_gene: TRBJ1-1; abundance: .; v_gene: TRBV30; CDR3aa: CAWMREANTEAFF; CDR3nt: TGTGCCTGGATGAGGGAGGCGAACACTGAAGCTTTCTTT
d_gene: .; j_gene: TRBJ1-4; abundance: .; v_gene: TRBV2; CDR3aa: CASSNTGLRNEKLFF; CDR3nt: TGTGCCAGCAGCAATACAGGGTTAAGGAATGAAAAACTGTTTTTT
d_gene: .; j_gene: TRBJ2-7; abundance: .; v_gene: TRBV7-2; CDR3aa: CASSIAPAGYEQYF; CDR3nt: TGTGCCAGCAGCATCGCGCCTGCGGGTTACGAGCAGTACTTC
d_gene: TRBD1; j_gene: TRBJ1-5; abundance: .; v_gene: TRBV6-2/TRBV6-3; CDR3aa: CASSPDRETNQPQHF; CDR3nt: TGTGCCAGCAGCCCGGACAGGGAGACAAATCAGCCCCAGCATTTT
d_gene: TRBD1; j_gene: TRBJ1-1; abundance: .; v_gene: TRBV6-2/TRBV6-3; CDR3aa: CASSYSRATGVWTEAFF; CDR3nt: TGTGCCAGCAGTTACTCGAGGGCAACAGGGGTATGGACTGAAGCTTTCTTT
d_gene: .; j_gene: TRBJ2-4; abundance: .; v_gene: TRBV5-5; CDR3aa: CASSSQGLAKNIQYF; CDR3nt: TGTGCCAGCAGCTCCCAGGGGCTGGCCAAAAACATTCAGTACTTC
d_gene: .; j_gene: TRBJ2-7; abundance: .; v_gene: TRBV28; CDR3aa: CASSTGTDGQYF; CDR3nt: TGTGCCAGCAGTACAGGGACCGACGGGCAGTACTTC
d_gene: .; j_gene: TRBJ1-4; abundance: .; v_gene: TRBV5-1; CDR3aa: CASSLSGREEKLFF; CDR3nt: TGCGCCAGCAGCTTGTCAGGCCGGGAGGAAAAACTGTTTTTT
d_gene: .; j_gene: TRBJ2-1; abundance: .; v_gene: TRBV27; CDR3aa: CASSFRVSFEQFF; CDR3nt: TGTGCCAGCAGTTTCAGGGTTTCGTTTGAGCAGTTCTTC
d_gene: .; j_gene: TRBJ1-5; abundance: .; v_gene: TRBV12-3/TRBV12-4; CDR3aa: CASSLLGNQPQHF; CDR3nt: TGTGCCAGCAGTTTACTCGGGAATCAGCCCCAGCATTTT
d_gene: .; j_gene: TRBJ1-2; abundance: .; v_gene: TRBV19; CDR3aa: CASSPPPRGYGYTF; CDR3nt: TGTGCCAGTAGTCCTCCTCCTCGGGGCTATGGCTACACCTTC
d_gene: TRBD2; j_gene: TRBJ2-1; abundance: .; v_gene: TRBV7-9; CDR3aa: CASSLEGLVDEQFF; CDR3nt: TGTGCCAGCAGCTTAGAGGGACTAGTAGATGAGCAGTTCTTC
d_gene: .; j_gene: TRBJ1-5; abundance: .; v_gene: TRBV4-2; CDR3aa: CASSQVLAGLGQPQHF; CDR3nt: TGTGCCAGCAGCCAAGTCTTAGCAGGGCTCGGTCAGCCCCAGCATTTT
d_gene: TRBD1; j_gene: TRBJ2-2; abundance: .; v_gene: TRBV6-1; CDR3aa: CASSENRGRTGELFF; CDR3nt: TGTGCCAGCAGTGAAAACAGGGGGAGGACCGGGGAGCTGTTTTTT
d_gene: .; j_gene: TRBJ1-2; abundance: .; v_gene: TRBV9; CDR3aa: CASSVDSIGSGYTF; CDR3nt: TGTGCCAGCAGCGTAGATAGTATTGGTAGCGGCTACACCTTC
d_gene: TRBD2; j_gene: TRBJ2-1; abundance: .; v_gene: TRBV7-9; CDR3aa: CASKAGGSSYNEQFF; CDR3nt: TGTGCCAGCAAAGCGGGGGGTAGCTCCTACAATGAGCAGTTCTTC
d_gene: .; j_gene: TRBJ1-2; abundance: .; v_gene: TRBV14; CDR3aa: CASSQRGVVDYGYTF; CDR3nt: TGTGCCAGCAGCCAACGGGGGGTGGTGGACTATGGCTACACCTTC
d_gene: .; j_gene: TRBJ1-1; abundance: .; v_gene: TRBV12-5; CDR3aa: CASGLQGSTEAFF; CDR3nt: TGTGCTAGTGGCCTCCAGGGTAGTACTGAAGCTTTCTTT
d_gene: TRBD1; j_gene: TRBJ1-2; abundance: .; v_gene: TRBV19; CDR3aa: CASSSFTGTGAANYGYTF; CDR3nt: TGTGCCAGTAGTTCTTTTACGGGGACAGGAGCAGCGAACTATGGCTACACCTTC
d_gene: .; j_gene: TRBJ1-4; abundance: .; v_gene: TRBV7-2; CDR3aa: CASSTRGGSGEKLFF; CDR3nt: TGTGCCAGCAGCACTCGCGGAGGGAGCGGTGAAAAACTGTTTTTT
d_gene: TRBD2; j_gene: TRBJ2-1; abundance: .; v_gene: TRBV7-7; CDR3aa: CASSTFSGSRYNEQFF; CDR3nt: TGTGCCAGCAGCACTTTTAGCGGGAGTCGCTACAATGAGCAGTTCTTC
d_gene: .; j_gene: TRBJ2-7; abundance: .; v_gene: TRBV10-2; CDR3aa: CASSDARGRSSYEQYF; CDR3nt: TGCGCCAGCAGTGACGCGCGGGGCCGAAGCTCCTACGAGCAGTACTTC
d_gene: TRBD1; j_gene: TRBJ1-2; abundance: once; v_gene: TRBV27; CDR3aa: CASTRQGAGGYTF; CDR3nt: TGTGCCAGCACTCGTCAGGGGGCGGGGGGCTACACCTTC
d_gene: .; j_gene: TRBJ2-1; abundance: .; v_gene: TRBV7-2; CDR3aa: CASSTYNRVPNEQFF; CDR3nt: TGTGCCAGCAGCACTTATAACAGGGTTCCTAATGAGCAGTTCTTC
d_gene: TRBD1; j_gene: TRBJ1-1; abundance: .; v_gene: TRBV5-4; CDR3aa: CASSLGTGKAFF; CDR3nt: TGTGCCAGCAGCTTGGGGACAGGAAAGGCTTTCTTT
d_gene: TRBD2; j_gene: TRBJ2-1; abundance: .; v_gene: TRBV4-1; CDR3aa: CASSQFTGTSGRNEQFF; CDR3nt: TGCGCCAGCAGCCAATTTACCGGGACTAGCGGGAGGAACGAGCAGTTCTTC
d_gene: TRBD1; j_gene: TRBJ1-1; abundance: .; v_gene: TRBV27; CDR3aa: CASSSGQGTEAFF; CDR3nt: TGTGCCAGCAGTTCGGGACAGGGTACTGAAGCTTTCTTT
d_gene: TRBD2; j_gene: TRBJ2-1; abundance: .; v_gene: TRBV19; CDR3aa: CASSISGTNNEQFF; CDR3nt: TGTGCCAGTAGTATTTCCGGGACTAACAATGAGCAGTTCTTC
d_gene: TRBD2; j_gene: TRBJ2-7; abundance: .; v_gene: TRBV4-1; CDR3aa: CASSQEVAGSSYEQYF; CDR3nt: TGCGCCAGCAGCCAAGAGGTAGCGGGGAGCTCCTACGAGCAGTACTTC
d_gene: .; j_gene: TRBJ1-2; abundance: few; v_gene: TRBV28; CDR3aa: CASSLPPLPTSYGYTF; CDR3nt: TGTGCCAGCAGTTTGCCCCCCCTGCCAACAAGCTATGGCTACACCTTC
d_gene: TRBD1; j_gene: TRBJ1-5; abundance: .; v_gene: TRBV7-6; CDR3aa: CASSSTTGTAYNQPQHF; CDR3nt: TGTGCCAGCAGCTCGACAACCGGGACAGCTTACAATCAGCCCCAGCATTTT
d_gene: .; j_gene: TRBJ1-3; abundance: .; v_gene: TRBV7-9; CDR3aa: CASSFDIAPGNTIYF; CDR3nt: TGTGCCAGCAGCTTCGACATAGCGCCTGGAAACACCATATATTTT
d_gene: TRBD2; j_gene: TRBJ2-1; abundance: few; v_gene: TRBV11-2; CDR3aa: CASSSERGSYNEQFF; CDR3nt: TGTGCCAGCAGCTCGGAGCGGGGTTCCTACAATGAGCAGTTCTTC
d_gene: TRBD1; j_gene: TRBJ1-4; abundance: .; v_gene: TRBV30; CDR3aa: CAWRGTGIRKNEKLFF; CDR3nt: TGTGCCTGGCGTGGGACAGGGATTAGGAAAAATGAAAAACTGTTTTTT
d_gene: TRBD2; j_gene: TRBJ2-7; abundance: .; v_gene: TRBV19; CDR3aa: CASSKASGLYEQYF; CDR3nt: TGTGCCAGTAGTAAGGCTAGCGGGCTCTACGAGCAGTACTTC
d_gene: TRBD1; j_gene: TRBJ2-7; abundance: .; v_gene: TRBV29-1; CDR3aa: CSGTGGYEQYF; CDR3nt: TGCAGCGGTACAGGGGGCTACGAGCAGTACTTC
d_gene: .; j_gene: TRBJ2-3; abundance: once; v_gene: TRBV19; CDR3aa: CASSIDTYRADTQYF; CDR3nt: TGTGCCAGTAGTATAGACACCTACAGGGCAGATACGCAGTATTTT
d_gene: TRBD1; j_gene: TRBJ1-2; abundance: .; v_gene: TRBV7-9; CDR3aa: CASSGQGYGYTF; CDR3nt: TGTGCCAGCAGCGGACAGGGGTATGGCTACACCTTC
d_gene: TRBD1; j_gene: TRBJ1-6; abundance: .; v_gene: TRBV5-3; CDR3aa: CARSNDRGQPNSPLHF; CDR3nt: TGTGCCAGAAGCAACGACAGGGGGCAGCCTAATTCACCCCTCCACTTT
d_gene: .; j_gene: TRBJ2-4; abundance: .; v_gene: TRBV6-5; CDR3aa: CASRPPGGGNIQYF; CDR3nt: TGTGCCAGCAGACCTCCCGGGGGAGGAAACATTCAGTACTTC
d_gene: TRBD2; j_gene: TRBJ2-1; abundance: .; v_gene: TRBV5-1; CDR3aa: CASSFLAGGPPIEQFF; CDR3nt: TGCGCCAGCAGCTTTCTAGCGGGAGGGCCCCCCATTGAGCAGTTCTTC
d_gene: .; j_gene: TRBJ1-1; abundance: .; v_gene: TRBV3-1/TRBV3-2; CDR3aa: CASSQDRVEGIKSSPLNTEAFF; CDR3nt: TGTGCCAGCAGCCAAGATCGGGTGGAGGGGATTAAAAGTTCCCCGCTGAACACTGAAGCTTTCTTT
d_gene: TRBD1; j_gene: TRBJ1-2; abundance: .; v_gene: TRBV6-5; CDR3aa: CASSRTGINYGYTF; CDR3nt: TGTGCCAGCAGTAGGACAGGGATTAACTATGGCTACACCTTC
d_gene: TRBD2; j_gene: TRBJ2-1; abundance: .; v_gene: TRBV28; CDR3aa: CASRPRLAGANNEQFF; CDR3nt: TGTGCCAGCAGACCCCGACTAGCGGGAGCAAACAATGAGCAGTTCTTC
d_gene: TRBD1; j_gene: TRBJ2-7; abundance: .; v_gene: TRBV5-6; CDR3aa: CASSRTDRGQYEQYF; CDR3nt: TGTGCCAGCAGCCGAACGGACAGGGGGCAGTACGAGCAGTACTTC
d_gene: .; j_gene: TRBJ2-2; abundance: .; v_gene: TRBV15; CDR3aa: CATSNEVGELFF; CDR3nt: TGTGCCACCAGCAATGAGGTCGGGGAGCTGTTTTTT
d_gene: TRBD2; j_gene: TRBJ2-3; abundance: .; v_gene: TRBV12-3/TRBV12-4; CDR3aa: CASSSGGWDTQYF; CDR3nt: TGTGCCAGCAGTTCGGGGGGGTGGGATACGCAGTATTTT
d_gene: .; j_gene: TRBJ2-2; abundance: .; v_gene: TRBV3-1/TRBV3-2; CDR3aa: CASSQDMWTANTGELFF; CDR3nt: TGTGCCAGCAGCCAAGATATGTGGACAGCGAACACCGGGGAGCTGTTTTTT
d_gene: TRBD1; j_gene: TRBJ2-5; abundance: .; v_gene: TRBV30; CDR3aa: CAYGQGGETQYF; CDR3nt: TGTGCCTACGGACAGGGTGGGGAGACCCAGTACTTC
d_gene: .; j_gene: TRBJ2-3; abundance: .; v_gene: TRBV9; CDR3aa: CASSVGSPADTQYF; CDR3nt: TGTGCCAGCAGCGTGGGTAGCCCCGCAGATACGCAGTATTTT
d_gene: .; j_gene: TRBJ1-5; abundance: .; v_gene: TRBV21-1; CDR3aa: CASSSSQPQHF; CDR3nt: TGTGCCAGCAGCTCCTCTCAGCCCCAGCATTTT
d_gene: .; j_gene: TRBJ1-1; abundance: .; v_gene: TRBV6-2/TRBV6-3; CDR3aa: CASSYSTDPLYTEAFF; CDR3nt: TGTGCCAGCAGTTACTCGACAGACCCCTTATACACTGAAGCTTTCTTT
d_gene: TRBD1; j_gene: TRBJ1-6; abundance: once; v_gene: TRBV3-1/TRBV3-2; CDR3aa: CASRPTGGNSPLHF; CDR3nt: TGTGCCAGCAGACCGACAGGGGGCAATTCACCCCTCCACTTT